This entry lists 22 T cell receptor beta chains sequenced from one sample in a study of technical replicates of blood from a handful of donors (dated by TCRdb to the late 2010s). Libraries were built with the immunoSEQ multiplex PCR assay. The table was pulled from immuneACCESS by TCRdb, which kept in-frame rearrangements only. Such tables lose some clones; where checked, under half of the loss comes from unresolved V genes, and the rest has no known cause. The sample profile shows 64,000 or so clones; roughly 96% of them were found once. 0.22% of the sample goes to the ten largest clones. Sequenced material: T cells isolated from PBMCs. The receptors originated from a human donor in good health.

The chain combines TRBV19 with TRBJ1-5; 8 bases agree with TRBD1. From germline, CDR1 is LNHDA and CDR2 SQIVND (reference sequence). The CDR3 extends over 13 amino acids. Losses at the gene ends were 10 bases for V and 6 bases for J; bases not matched to a gene: 8. The CDR3 region is CATKGQEGQPQHF. DNA for the CDR3: TGTGCCACCAAGGGACAGGAGGGTCAGCCCCAGCATTTT.

V usage is TRBV28 and J usage is TRBJ2-7; no firm D call. Trimming left V 6 bases short and J 3 bases short, with 15 bases between. There are 14 residues in the CDR3. CDR1 is MDHEN, CDR2 SYDVKM, per germline. The CDR3 region has the DNA TGTGCCAGCAGCTCACTACAAAACATCTACGAGCAGTACTTC. Translating gives CASSSLQNIYEQYF.

This chain links TRBV19 with TRBJ1-4, with a tentative D call TRBD1 (5 bases). CDR3 length: 13 residues. Between the trimmed V and J ends, which lost 10 bases and 11 bases, there was a span of 20 bases. Germline loops: CDR1 LNHDA, CDR2 SQIVND (reference sequence). The CDR3 nucleotides are TGTGCCACCCGCGTCGGGGGTCGGGAGAAACTGTTTTTT. It is translated as CATRVGGREKLFF.

The chain has TRBV5-4 and TRBJ2-3; TRBD1 aligns across 7 bases. CDR3 length: 15 amino acids. CDR1 is SGHNT, CDR2 YYREEE, per germline (reference sequence). Trimming took 4 bases from V and 8 from J; bases not matched to a gene: 13. The CDR3 region has the DNA TGTGCCAGCAGCGGATCAGTTGGGACAGCGAGTACGCAGTATTTT. It codes for CASSGSVGTASTQYF.

The chain is built from TRBV4-1 and TRBJ2-7; D possibly corresponds to TRBD2 (5 bases). CDR1 and CDR2 (germline): MGHRA, YSYEKL. Trimming pared 0 bases from V and 5 bases from J, leaving 11 bases between. There are 14 residues in the CDR3. In DNA form, the CDR3 reads TGCGCCAGCAGCCAAGAGGGAGCTACGGACGAGCAGTACTTC. As protein: CASSQEGATDEQYF.

This chain uses TRBV13 with TRBJ1-5; D unclear. V lost 2 bases and J 1 base, leaving 15 bases between the germline ends. Germline values: CDR1 PRHDT, CDR2 FYEKMQ (reference sequence). CDR3 length: 17 amino acids. The CDR3 nucleotides read TGTGCCAGCAGCTTATTCCCCGGGAGTGGGAGCAATCAGCCCCAGCATTTT. Its protein is CASSLFPGSGSNQPQHF.

The chain has TRBV4-1 and TRBJ1-6, with 7 positions matching TRBD1. Germline V gene sequence: CDR1 MGHRA, CDR2 YSYEKL. This CDR3 has 17 amino acids. Germline trimming cut 2 bases from V and 7 bases from J; bases unmatched to any gene: 11. The CDR3 loop is CASSQSRVGQRNSPLHF. In DNA, the CDR3 is TGCGCCAGCAGCCAATCCCGAGTGGGACAGCGAAATTCACCCCTCCACTTT.

This rearrangement joins TRBV2 to TRBJ1-2, with a weak D call TRBD1 (6 bases). There are 14 residues in the CDR3. The germline V and J ends were trimmed by 4 bases and 4 bases, with 13 bases remaining between them. Germline V gene sequence: CDR1 SNHLY, CDR2 FYNNEI. CDR3 region: CASSVRDKTYGYTF. In DNA, the CDR3 is TGTGCCAGCAGTGTCCGGGACAAGACCTATGGCTACACCTTC. The variable domain in full, with the rest retrieved from reference TRBV2 and TRBJ1-2, is EPEVTQTPSHQVTQMGQEVILRCVPISNHLYFYWYRQILGQKVEFLVSFYNNEISEKSEIFDDQFSVERPDGSNFTLKIRSTKLEDSAMYFCASSVRDKTYGYTFGSGTRLTVV.

The sample holds one count of this clone. The CDR3 protein is CASLQTDNEKLFF. The CDR3 coding sequence is TGTGCCAGCCTACAGACAGATAATGAAAAACTGTTTTTT. The J gene is TRBJ1-4, the V gene TRBV7-9; perhaps TRBD1 as D (5 bases). There are 13 residues in the CDR3. From germline, CDR1 is SEHNR and CDR2 FQNEAQ (reference sequence). The V end was cut by 8 bases, the J end by 4 bases, with 11 bases between.

The rearrangement joins TRBV7-4 to TRBJ1-3, with a tentative D call TRBD1 (6 bases). Trimming took off 6 bases at V and 2 bases at J, with 14 bases between the two ends. This CDR3 comprises 15 residues. In germline, CDR1 is SGHVT, CDR2 SQSDAQ. The CDR3 loop reads CASSLMWGPGNTIYF. CDR3 in DNA: TGTGCCAGCAGTCTAATGTGGGGGCCTGGAAACACCATATATTTT.

The chain links TRBV7-9 to TRBJ2-5; 9 bases line up with TRBD2. V shed 4 bases, J shed 1 base, and the junction held 4 bases outside the gene matches. The germline gives CDR1 SEHNR, CDR2 FQNEAQ (reference sequence). The CDR3 is 15 residues long. DNA for the CDR3: TGTGCCAGCAGCTCCCCGACTAGCGGCCAAGAGACCCAGTACTTC. As protein: CASSSPTSGQETQYF.

The V gene is TRBV7-8, the J gene TRBJ2-2; weak D call: TRBD1 (7 bases). The V end lost 2 bases, the J end lost 7 bases, and 26 bases lay between the germline ends. This CDR3 contains 19 residues. The germline gives CDR1 SGHVS, CDR2 FQNEAQ. The CDR3 reads CASSLRGLGTATGGGELFF. CDR3 nucleotides: TGTGCCAGCAGCTTACGGGGACTGGGGACAGCAACGGGTGGCGGGGAGCTGTTTTTT.

This chain links TRBV5-1 with TRBJ1-2; 8 bases agree with TRBD1. The CDR3 has 16 residues. Germline CDR1 SGHRS, CDR2 YFSETQ. The J segment lost 7 bases and the V segment lost 0 bases, leaving 11 bases of the junction unmatched. The DNA of the CDR3 is TGCGCCAGCAGCTTGGACCTGACAGGGGCCCGCAGTGGCTACACCTTC. As protein: CASSLDLTGARSGYTF. The full variable domain, with the rest looked up from reference TRBV5-1 and TRBJ1-2, is KAGVTQTPRYLIKTRGQQVTLSCSPISGHRSVSWYQQTPGQGLQFLFEYFSETQRNKGNFPGRFSGRQFSNSRSEMNVSTLELGDSALYLCASSLDLTGARSGYTFGSGTRLTVV.

The chain uses TRBV14 and TRBJ1-6; D not certain. Trimming took 0 bases from V and 10 from J, leaving 13 bases between them. Per germline, CDR1 SGHDN and CDR2 FVKESK. The CDR3 consists of 15 residues. CDR3 sequence: CASSQERGPESPLHF. The CDR3 coding sequence is TGTGCCAGCAGCCAAGAACGAGGGCCGGAATCACCCCTCCACTTT.

The rearrangement joins TRBV27 to TRBJ1-2, with TRBD1 matching 8 bases. The length of the CDR3 is 14 residues. Germline CDR1 is MNHEY and CDR2 is SMNVEV (reference sequence). V lost 6 bases, J lost 7 bases, and 10 bases stayed unmatched. The CDR3 loop is CASRRPGGDSGYTF. The CDR3 nucleotides read TGTGCCAGCAGACGGCCAGGGGGCGATTCTGGCTACACCTTC.

V and J are TRBV7-9 and TRBJ2-5; 12 bases are a match to TRBD2. V trimming: 5 bases; J trimming: 5 bases; junction bases outside the gene matches: 9. This CDR3 comprises 16 residues. Germline loops: CDR1 SEHNR, CDR2 FQNEAQ (reference sequence). Written as DNA, the CDR3 is TGTGCCAGCAGCACTAACAGACTAGCGGGAGAGGAGACCCAGTACTTC. Amino acid sequence: CASSTNRLAGEETQYF. The full variable domain, rest sourced from reference TRBV7-9 and TRBJ2-5, is DTGVSQNPRHKITKRGQNVTFRCDPISEHNRLYWYRQTLGQGPEFLTYFQNEAQLEKSRLLSDRFSAERPKGSFSTLEIQRTEQGDSAMYLCASSTNRLAGEETQYFGPGTRLLVL.

The chain combines TRBV21-1 with TRBJ1-1; TRBD1, the D gene given by the table, was not confirmed from the DNA. TRBV21-1 is annotated as a pseudogene. The CDR3 has 10 residues. The CDR3 DNA follows: TGTGCCAGCAGCAGGGGGCGAGCTTTCTTT. It yields the protein CASSRGRAFF.

The chain recombines TRBV10-3 with TRBJ2-1; 8 bases are a match to TRBD2. Germline V lookup: CDR1 ENHRY, CDR2 SYGVKD. This CDR3 is built from 16 residues. Trimming at V came to 4 bases and at J to 6 bases, leaving 11 bases not matched to a gene. The DNA for the CDR3 is TGTGCCATCAGTGCCGTCGTGGGACTAGAGGGCAATGAGCAGTTCTTC. Translated, it gives CAISAVVGLEGNEQFF.

The V gene is TRBV5-1, the J gene TRBJ2-3; D may be TRBD1 (5 bases). This CDR3 region has 14 residues. Trimming removed 4 bases from V and 3 bases from J, with 12 bases in between. Germline V gene lookup returns CDR1 SGHRS and CDR2 YFSETQ. The CDR3 DNA reads as TGCGCCAGCAGCCGTGGGGCCTTTACAGATACGCAGTATTTT. Amino acids: CASSRGAFTDTQYF.

This chain connects TRBV5-6 to TRBJ2-1, with TRBD2 matching over 7 bases. Trimming removed 7 bases from V and 0 bases from J; junction bases left unmatched: 19. The CDR3 consists of 19 residues. Germline values: CDR1 SGHDT, CDR2 YYEEEE. The CDR3 loop is CASEGGAEPREGSYNEQFF. In DNA, the CDR3 is TGTGCCAGCGAGGGAGGGGCCGAACCCCGGGAAGGCTCCTACAATGAGCAGTTCTTC.

The CDR3 is CASSQEGNTEAFF. DNA of the CDR3: TGTGCCAGCAGTCAGGAGGGGAACACTGAAGCTTTCTTT. The V call is TRBV6-1, the J call TRBJ1-1; D is ambiguous. The CDR3 has 13 amino acids. Trimming cost V 5 bases and J 1 base, with 8 bases left between them. CDR1 and CDR2 from the germline V gene are MNHNS and SASEGT.

The rearrangement joins TRBV6-1 to TRBJ1-2; 7 bases map to TRBD1. The CDR3 is made up of 15 amino acids. V trimming: 1 base; J trimming: 3 bases; junction bases outside the gene matches: 5. Germline-derived CDR1 and CDR2 are MNHNS and SASEGT. CDR3 protein: CASSEGQGRYYGYTF. DNA for the CDR3: TGTGCCAGCAGTGAAGGACAGGGAAGGTACTATGGCTACACCTTC.